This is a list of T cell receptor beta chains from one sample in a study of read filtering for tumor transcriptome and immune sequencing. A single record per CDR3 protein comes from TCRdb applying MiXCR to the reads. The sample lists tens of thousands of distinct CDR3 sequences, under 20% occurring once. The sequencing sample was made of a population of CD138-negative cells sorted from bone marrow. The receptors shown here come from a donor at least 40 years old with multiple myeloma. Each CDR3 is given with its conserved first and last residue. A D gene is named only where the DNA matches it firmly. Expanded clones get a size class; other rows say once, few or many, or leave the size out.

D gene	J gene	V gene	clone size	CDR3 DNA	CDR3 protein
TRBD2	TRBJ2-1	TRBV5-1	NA	TGCGCCAGCAGCGTGTCCGGAATAGCGGGACGTGAAGAGCAGTTCTTC	CASSVSGIAGREEQFF
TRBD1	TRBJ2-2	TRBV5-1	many	TGCGCCAGCAGCCAAATAGACCAACAGGGGACCGGGGAGCTGTTTTTT	CASSQIDQQGTGELFF
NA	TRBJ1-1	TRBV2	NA	TGTGCCAGCAGTGTATTGGAGAACACTGAAGCTTTCTTT	CASSVLENTEAFF
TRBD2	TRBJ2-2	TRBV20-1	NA	TGCAGTGCTAGGGCAACCCTACGGACTAGCGGGAGTAGCGTCACCGGGGAGCTGTTTTTT	CSARATLRTSGSSVTGELFF
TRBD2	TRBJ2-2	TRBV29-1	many	TGCAGCGTTCCAGCGGGAGGAAGGAACACCGGGGAGCTGTTTTTT	CSVPAGGRNTGELFF
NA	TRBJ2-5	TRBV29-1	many	TGCAGCGTTGTTATTATGGAGACCCAGTACTTC	CSVVIMETQYF
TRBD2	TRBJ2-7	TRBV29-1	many	TGCAGCGTGACTAAAGGACTAGCGGGAGGACTCGGCGGGCAGTACTTC	CSVTKGLAGGLGGQYF
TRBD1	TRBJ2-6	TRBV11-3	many	TGTGCCAGCAGCTTAGACTCCGGGACAGGCGGCTCTGGGGCCAACGTCCTGACTTTC	CASSLDSGTGGSGANVLTF
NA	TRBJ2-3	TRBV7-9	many	TGTGCCAGCGCGCCCCTCGGGGGCTCTAGCACAGATACGCAGTATTTT	CASAPLGGSSTDTQYF
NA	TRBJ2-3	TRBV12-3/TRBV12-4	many	TGTGCCAGCAGTTCCCAGCGGAAGAAAAGCGATACGCAGTATTTT	CASSSQRKKSDTQYF
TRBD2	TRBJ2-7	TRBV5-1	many	TGCGCCAGCAGCTTGAGTCAGGGAGGGTACGAGCAGTACTTC	CASSLSQGGYEQYF
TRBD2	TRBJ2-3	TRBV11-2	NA	TGTGCCAGCAGCTTAGGAATTAGCGGGAGGGAAGATACGCAGTATTTT	CASSLGISGREDTQYF
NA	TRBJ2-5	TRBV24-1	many	TGTGCCACCAGTGACCCCTACAGTTTAGAGACCCAGTACTTC	CATSDPYSLETQYF
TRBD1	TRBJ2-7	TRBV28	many	TGTGCCACCACGAGGACAGGTCGATACGAGCAGTACTTC	CATTRTGRYEQYF
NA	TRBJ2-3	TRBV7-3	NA	TGTGCCAGCAGCCGGGGTCGAAACACAGATACGCAGTATTTT	CASSRGRNTDTQYF
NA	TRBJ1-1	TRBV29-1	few	TGCAGCGTTGGCCCTTCTCCCCCTTTTTTT	CSVGPSPPFF